The clone carrying this T cell receptor beta chain occurred a few times. Its target is unknown. Uncontrolled infections, pregnancy, lactation or other autoimmune diseases led to patient exclusion. This record comes from a study of Graves' ophthalmopathy and Graves' hyperthyroidism. This CDR3 spans 14 amino acids. The trim removed 4 bases at V and 5 bases at J, leaving 5 bases unmatched. The germline V gene has CDR1 MNHEY and CDR2 SMNVEV (reference sequence). Findings and limits, study-wide: Thyroid clonotypes that were expanded above 0.001 frequency mostly also appeared in blood. A 13-signature model separated ophthalmopathy from stable hyperthyroidism, about 91% sensitivity, approximately 80% specificity.

From RNA, the CDR3 regions of TCR beta chains were amplified and sequenced. Second-round multiplex PCR came after first-round RT-PCR with HTBI primers. Each CDR3 protein is one row after TCRdb ran MiXCR on the multiplex PCR reads. The table records 580,000 or so distinct CDR3 sequences, about 40% of them present only once. The chain joins TRBV27 to TRBJ1-5; 7 bases align to TRBD1. The sequence was obtained from an adult man with Graves' hyperthyroidism. The sample taken for sequencing was peripheral blood or thyroid tissue (not recorded which). The CDR3 spells CASSYRGDDQPQHF. The CDR3 DNA follows: TGTGCCAGCAGTTACAGGGGAGATGATCAGCCCCAGCATTTT.